This T cell receptor (beta chain) was retrieved from a study of naive and memory T cell subsets. The study, taken as a whole, reports: Possibly reflecting memory cells re-expressing CD45RA, a few larger clonotypes occurred in naive repertoires, especially CD8. Each distinct alpha or beta sequence counts as one clonotype. Over 95% of naive TCR sequences appeared only once after error correction, unlike memory subsets.

Comment on this clonotype: The antigen remains undetermined.

The beta constant-region primer was an equimolar mix of two oligonucleotides covering TRBC1 and TRBC2. Ligated cDNA was amplified by four rounds of PCR with nested alpha and beta constant-region primers and SP2. TCRdb reanalysed the UMI-ligation and nested PCR reads using MiXCR and keeps one entry per CDR3 protein. This sample has more than 120,000 distinct CDR3 sequences, with roughly a fifth found just once. The CDR3 is 13 amino acids. Germline-derived CDR1 and CDR2 are MDHEN and SYDVKM. V dropped 6 bases and J dropped 2 bases, with 9 bases sitting between them. After the first PCR, alpha and beta chain libraries were processed separately. CMV status came from CD4+ IFNgamma after overnight CMV lysate stimulation.

This chain links TRBV28 with TRBJ2-3; tentative D call: TRBD1 (5 bases). This sequence was found in a human donor in good health. Sequenced: naive CD8+ T cells from blood. CDR3 nucleotide sequence: TGTGCCAGCAGGACAGATTCCACAGATACGCAGTATTTT. Translated: CASRTDSTDTQYF.